Listed below are T cell receptor beta chains from one sample, sequenced in a study of shared clonotypes between healthy human individuals. Libraries were prepared by immunoSEQ multiplex PCR; TCRdb keeps only in-frame clonotypes and omits some of them. Of around 1.9 million clones in the sample, about 93% were seen once. Material for sequencing was naive CD8+ T cells from PBMCs. The receptor source for this set is a man between 18 and 35 years old in good health. Some clones in this sample may be carry-over from other donors' samples. CDR3s include the opening cysteine and the closing phenylalanine or tryptophan. Fields, in order: V gene, D gene, J gene, clone size, CDR3 DNA, CDR3 protein. The D gene is left open where the match is weak. Clone size is given for some rows only: seen once, a few or many times, or a class if the clone is expanded.

V gene: TRBV19
D gene: TRBD1
J gene: TRBJ1-1
clone size: .
CDR3 DNA: TGTGCCAGTAGTAACCGACAGGGATCGAACACTGAAGCTTTCTTT
CDR3 protein: CASSNRQGSNTEAFF

V gene: TRBV5-1
D gene: .
J gene: TRBJ2-3
clone size: .
CDR3 DNA: TGCGCCAGCAGCTTGGGGCTTGGCGGCACAGATACGCAGTATTTT
CDR3 protein: CASSLGLGGTDTQYF

V gene: TRBV9
D gene: .
J gene: TRBJ2-1
clone size: .
CDR3 DNA: TGTGCCAGCAGCGTAGCAGCGTCTAGCTCCTACAATGAGCAGTTCTTC
CDR3 protein: CASSVAASSSYNEQFF

V gene: TRBV5-8
D gene: .
J gene: TRBJ2-7
clone size: .
CDR3 DNA: TGTGCCAGCAGCTTGGAACGAGCCTACGAGCAGTACTTC
CDR3 protein: CASSLERAYEQYF

V gene: TRBV11-2
D gene: TRBD1
J gene: TRBJ2-7
clone size: .
CDR3 DNA: TGTGCCAGCAGCACTGGACAGGGCTACGAGCAGTACTTC
CDR3 protein: CASSTGQGYEQYF

V gene: TRBV13
D gene: TRBD1
J gene: TRBJ2-3
clone size: once
CDR3 DNA: TGTGCCAGCAGCCCCTACGACAGGGGAACAGATACGCAGTATTTT
CDR3 protein: CASSPYDRGTDTQYF

V gene: TRBV18
D gene: .
J gene: TRBJ1-2
clone size: .
CDR3 DNA: TGTGCCAGCTCACCACCGGCAGATAACTATGGCTACACCTTC
CDR3 protein: CASSPPADNYGYTF

V gene: TRBV27
D gene: .
J gene: TRBJ2-2
clone size: once
CDR3 DNA: TGTGCCAGCAGTTCCTACCTCCCTAACACCGGGGAGCTGTTTTTT
CDR3 protein: CASSSYLPNTGELFF

V gene: TRBV11-2
D gene: TRBD2
J gene: TRBJ2-5
clone size: .
CDR3 DNA: TGTGCCAGCAGCTTAGTGGGCGCGGGAGTAATCGAGACCCAGTACTTC
CDR3 protein: CASSLVGAGVIETQYF

V gene: TRBV7-8
D gene: .
J gene: TRBJ2-7
clone size: .
CDR3 DNA: TGTGCCAGCAGCCCCGGCCAGCGGGTGAGCTACGAGCAGTACTTC
CDR3 protein: CASSPGQRVSYEQYF

V gene: TRBV7-3
D gene: TRBD2
J gene: TRBJ2-3
clone size: .
CDR3 DNA: TGTGCCAGCAGCTTAGCTAGCGGGAGGAACACAGATACGCAGTATTTT
CDR3 protein: CASSLASGRNTDTQYF

V gene: TRBV5-1
D gene: TRBD2
J gene: TRBJ2-7
clone size: .
CDR3 DNA: TGCGCCAGCAGCGTCGGACTAGCGGATTTCTACGAGCAGTACTTC
CDR3 protein: CASSVGLADFYEQYF

V gene: TRBV27
D gene: .
J gene: TRBJ2-7
clone size: .
CDR3 DNA: TGTGCCAGCAACCACTTACCGGGACGCTCCTACGAGCAGTACTTC
CDR3 protein: CASNHLPGRSYEQYF

V gene: TRBV9
D gene: .
J gene: TRBJ1-4
clone size: .
CDR3 DNA: TGTGCCAGCAGCAGACGGGACCCTTGGGGTGAAAAACTGTTTTTT
CDR3 protein: CASSRRDPWGEKLFF

V gene: TRBV4-1
D gene: TRBD1
J gene: TRBJ2-3
clone size: .
CDR3 DNA: TGCGCCAGCGGGACAGGGTTCACAGATACGCAGTATTTT
CDR3 protein: CASGTGFTDTQYF

V gene: TRBV6-5
D gene: .
J gene: TRBJ2-7
clone size: .
CDR3 DNA: TGTGCCAGCAGTTACGGGGGGGCCTTCTCCTACGAGCAGTACTTC
CDR3 protein: CASSYGGAFSYEQYF

V gene: TRBV2
D gene: TRBD2
J gene: TRBJ2-3
clone size: once
CDR3 DNA: TGTGCCAGCAGTGAAGCGCTAGCGGGAGTACAAGATACGCAGTATTTT
CDR3 protein: CASSEALAGVQDTQYF

V gene: TRBV6-5
D gene: TRBD2
J gene: TRBJ2-1
clone size: few
CDR3 DNA: TGTGCCAGCAGCGGGGGGAATGAGCAGTTCTTC
CDR3 protein: CASSGGNEQFF

V gene: TRBV10-1
D gene: .
J gene: TRBJ2-5
clone size: .
CDR3 DNA: TGCGCCAGCAGGGGGGGGGCGGGCAGAGAGACCCAGTACTTC
CDR3 protein: CASRGGAGRETQYF

V gene: TRBV27
D gene: .
J gene: TRBJ2-3
clone size: .
CDR3 DNA: TGTGCCAGCAATATCGTGGGGACAGATACGCAGTATTTT
CDR3 protein: CASNIVGTDTQYF

V gene: TRBV29-1
D gene: .
J gene: TRBJ2-7
clone size: .
CDR3 DNA: TGCAGCGTTGTTCGCAGCAGCTCCTACGAGCAGTACTTC
CDR3 protein: CSVVRSSSYEQYF

V gene: TRBV5-1
D gene: .
J gene: TRBJ2-2
clone size: .
CDR3 DNA: TGCGCCAGCAGCTTGGTGGGGAACGGGGAGCTGTTTTTT
CDR3 protein: CASSLVGNGELFF